The next 9 T cell receptor beta chains were all read from a single sample in a study of T cells in Graves' hyperthyroidism and ophthalmopathy. Template material for amplifying TCR beta CDR3 regions consisted of RNA transcripts. The TCR CDR3 first-round RT-PCR relied on the HTBI primer set. TCRdb re-analysed the multiplex PCR reads in MiXCR, keeping a single row per CDR3 protein. The table includes hundreds of thousands of distinct CDR3 sequences, around 15% detected once. Material: blood. The receptors shown here come from a woman aged 18-35 years with Graves' hyperthyroidism.

This clonotype has at least ten counts. This rearrangement joins TRBV6-1 to TRBJ2-7; D is ambiguous. The V end was cut by 9 bases, the J end by 3 bases, with 15 bases between. The CDR3 contains 13 residues. The germline gives CDR1 MNHNS, CDR2 SASEGT. The CDR3 here is CASGTQWLYEQYF. As DNA, the CDR3 is TGTGCCAGTGGAACACAGTGGCTCTACGAGCAGTACTTC.

At least ten counts were recorded for this clonotype. The chain carries TRBV14 and TRBJ2-7; 9 bases match TRBD1. Unmatched junction bases numbered 6, after V lost 4 bases and J lost 2 bases. Germline assignment: CDR1 SGHDN and CDR2 FVKESK. This CDR3 spans 15 amino acids. Here the CDR3 DNA reads TGTGCCAGCAGCCTGCGACGACAGGGGGCCTACGAGCAGTACTTC. Translated: CASSLRRQGAYEQYF.

V gene TRBV6-5 combines with J gene TRBJ2-3, with 10 bases lining up with TRBD2. The CDR3 consists of 16 residues. The V gene's germline CDR1 is MNHEY and CDR2 SVGAGI. The junction had 8 bases not matched to a gene; V was cut back by 2 bases and J by 6 bases. The CDR3 region has the DNA TGTGCCAGCAGTTACAAGCGGGAGGGGGGGCAGGATACGCAGTATTTT. Encoded protein: CASSYKREGGQDTQYF.

The V gene is TRBV6-1, the J gene TRBJ1-4, with 8 nucleotides matching TRBD1. CDR3 length: 15 residues. Germline trimming cut 7 bases from V and 7 bases from J; bases unmatched to any gene: 11. Germline V gene lookup returns CDR1 MNHNS and CDR2 SASEGT. CDR3 bases: TGTGCCAGCACCAATGCCCGGGGGACAGGTGAAAAACTGTTTTTT. It yields the protein CASTNARGTGEKLFF.

In its sample, this clonotype was seen a few times. The V gene is TRBV27, the J gene TRBJ1-1, with 7 bases matching TRBD1. This CDR3 region has 16 residues. V shed 3 bases and J 4 bases; nucleotides not matched to a gene: 11. Germline V lookup: CDR1 MNHEY, CDR2 SMNVEV (reference sequence). The CDR3 region is CASSLGPGGVGTEAFF. CDR3 in DNA: TGTGCCAGCAGTTTGGGGCCAGGGGGGGTTGGCACTGAAGCTTTCTTT.

CDR3 protein: CASSSPGTDLFQPQHF. The CDR3, as DNA: TGTGCCAGCAGTTCGCCGGGGACAGATCTTTTTCAGCCCCAGCATTTT. This chain links TRBV28 with TRBJ1-5; the match to TRBD1 covers 7 bases. This CDR3 has 16 residues. Germline V lookup: CDR1 MDHEN, CDR2 SYDVKM. Losses at the gene ends were 4 bases for V and 6 bases for J; bases not matched to a gene: 12. The full variable domain, rest sourced from reference TRBV28 and TRBJ1-5, is DVKVTQSSRYLVKRTGEKVFLECVQDMDHENMFWYRQDPGLGLRLIYFSYDVKMKEKGDIPEGYSVSREKKERFSLILESASTNQTSMYLCASSSPGTDLFQPQHFGDGTRLSIL.

This clonotype was seen at least ten times. The V gene is TRBV12-3 or TRBV12-4, the J gene TRBJ2-3, with D possibly TRBD2 on 5 matching bases. The CDR3 has 14 residues. Trimming cost V 7 bases and J 2 bases, with 13 bases left between them. The CDR3: CASKRRGFTDTQYF. CDR3 coding DNA: TGTGCCAGCAAGCGGCGCGGGTTCACAGATACGCAGTATTTT.

This clonotype was counted many times. The V gene is TRBV7-3, the J gene TRBJ2-1; no definite D call. CDR3 size: 13 residues. V lost 4 bases and J 6 bases, leaving 10 bases between the germline ends. Germline CDR1 and CDR2: SGHTA and FQGTGA. The CDR3 region has the DNA TGTGCCAGCAGCTCATACGATGCCAATGAGCAGTTCTTC. It translates to CASSSYDANEQFF.

As for this clonotype: A much larger clone sits a single nucleotide away, making a read error possible. The chain carries TRBV7-8 and TRBJ1-1; weak D call: TRBD1 (5 bases). V was trimmed by 5 bases and J by 0 bases, leaving 10 bases between them. This CDR3 contains 14 residues. CDR1 and CDR2 from the germline V gene are SGHVS and FQNEAQ. CDR3 bases: TGTGCCAGCAGCGCAAACAGGATGAACACTGAAGCTTTCTTT. Amino acids: CASSANRMNTEAFF.